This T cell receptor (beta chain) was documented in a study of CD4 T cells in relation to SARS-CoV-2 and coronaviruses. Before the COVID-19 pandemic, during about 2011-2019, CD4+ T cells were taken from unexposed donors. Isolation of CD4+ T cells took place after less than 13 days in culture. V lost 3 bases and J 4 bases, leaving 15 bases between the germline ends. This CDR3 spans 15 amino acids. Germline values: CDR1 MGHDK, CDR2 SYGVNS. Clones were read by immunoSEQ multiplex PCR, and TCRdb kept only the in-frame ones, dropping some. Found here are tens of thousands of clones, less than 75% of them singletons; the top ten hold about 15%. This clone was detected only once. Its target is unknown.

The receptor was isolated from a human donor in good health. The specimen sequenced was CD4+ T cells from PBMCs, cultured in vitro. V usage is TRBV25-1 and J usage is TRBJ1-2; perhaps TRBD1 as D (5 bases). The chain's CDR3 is CASSDPMGLRYGYTF. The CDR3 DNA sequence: TGTGCCAGCAGTGATCCCATGGGGCTTCGCTATGGCTACACCTTC.